The 29 T cell receptor beta chains listed next were all sequenced from one sample in a study of T cells after somatic rescue of genetic block (dated by TCRdb to about 2020). Library generation was performed with the immunoSEQ multiplex PCR assay. TCRdb stores this immuneACCESS table with in-frame sequences only. Part of the clones is absent; in the studies checked, under half of the shortfall reflects unresolved V genes, and no reason is known for the rest. The sample records some 90,000 clones, 90% of which are singletons. The ten largest clones add up to about 1.5% of the sample. The sample was peripheral blood mononuclear cells (PBMCs). Receptors were obtained from a woman in her late teens or twenties.

The genes are TRBV30 and TRBJ2-3; 9 bases fit TRBD2. The CDR3 consists of 18 residues. Germline values: CDR1 GTSNPN, CDR2 SVGIG (reference sequence). The J segment lost 5 bases and the V segment lost 0 bases, leaving 15 bases of the junction unmatched. The CDR3 DNA is TGTGCCTGGAGTGTATCGGGGTGGCTAGCGGGAAAGGGAGATACGCAGTATTTT. Its protein product is CAWSVSGWLAGKGDTQYF.

The rearrangement uses TRBV5-6 and TRBJ1-1; the D is unclear. The germline V gene has CDR1 SGHDT and CDR2 YYEEEE. V shed 3 bases and J shed 3 bases, with 18 bases lying between them. CDR3 length: 16 amino acids. The CDR3 DNA reads as TGTGCCAGCAGCTGGCGACACATGGGGTGGGACACTGAAGCTTTCTTT. This codes for CASSWRHMGWDTEAFF.

The chain joins TRBV5-1 to TRBJ2-2; D not resolved. The CDR3 extends over 15 amino acids. Germline V gene data show CDR1 as SGHRS and CDR2 as YFSETQ. V was shortened by 1 base and J by 3 bases, with 10 bases between the two germline ends. CDR3 coding DNA: TGCGCCAGCAGCTTGTACGGCTCGGACACCGGGGAGCTGTTTTTT. Amino acids: CASSLYGSDTGELFF.

The chain combines TRBV5-1 with TRBJ1-1; D not certain. Germline V gene lookup returns CDR1 SGHRS and CDR2 YFSETQ. The CDR3 has 16 amino acids. V lost 1 base to trimming and J lost 4 bases, with 17 bases between them. The CDR3 here is CASSLFFPSGGTEAFF. As DNA, the CDR3 is TGCGCCAGCAGCTTGTTCTTTCCGTCAGGTGGCACTGAAGCTTTCTTT.

The rearrangement links TRBV7-6 to TRBJ2-5; the D is unclear. The CDR3 is 13 amino acids. CDR1 and CDR2 (germline): SGHVS, FNYEAQ. V was trimmed by 5 bases and J by 5 bases, leaving 12 bases between them. Here the CDR3 DNA reads TGTGCCAGCAGCCCAGGCACCTCGGAGACCCAGTACTTC. Encoded protein: CASSPGTSETQYF. Supplemented by reference TRBV7-6 and TRBJ2-5, the full variable domain reads GAGVSQSPRYKVTKRGQDVALRCDPISGHVSLYWYRQALGQGPEFLTYFNYEAQQDKSGLPNDRFSAERPEGSISTLTIQRTEQRDSAMYRCASSPGTSETQYFGPGTRLLVL.

The chain is built from TRBV11-2 and TRBJ2-3, with D possibly being TRBD1 (5 bases). Germline V gives CDR1 SGHAT, CDR2 FQNNGV. Trimming left V 5 bases short and J 1 base short, with 13 bases between. This CDR3 is built from 15 residues. The CDR3 sequence: CASSDDVRGTDTQYF. The CDR3 nucleotides are TGTGCCAGCAGCGATGACGTCAGGGGCACAGATACGCAGTATTTT. Complete variable domain (other parts from reference TRBV11-2 and TRBJ2-3): EAGVAQSPRYKIIEKRQSVAFWCNPISGHATLYWYQQILGQGPKLLIQFQNNGVVDDSQLPKDRFSAERLKGVDSTLKIQPAKLEDSAVYLCASSDDVRGTDTQYFGPGTRLTVL.

This clone has a single count. The chain employs TRBV10-3 and TRBJ2-2, with TRBD2 as a possible D gene (5 bases). The CDR3 length is 16 residues. Deletions cut 3 bases from V and 2 bases from J, with 13 bases between. From germline, CDR1 is ENHRY and CDR2 SYGVKD. CDR3 in amino acids: CAISEFSGGNTGELFF. As DNA, the CDR3 is TGTGCCATCAGTGAATTCAGCGGAGGCAACACCGGGGAGCTGTTTTTT.

The J gene is TRBJ2-7, the V gene TRBV13; 7 bases fit TRBD2. Per the germline V gene, CDR1 is PRHDT and CDR2 is FYEKMQ (reference sequence). Losses at the gene ends were 1 base for V and 0 bases for J; bases not matched to a gene: 3. The CDR3 has 15 residues. The CDR3 region has the DNA TGTGCCAGCAGCTTAGCCCGGGAGGTCTCCTACGAGCAGTACTTC. Protein sequence: CASSLAREVSYEQYF.

The V call is TRBV5-6, the J call TRBJ2-7; D gene ambiguous. The V end was cut by 2 bases, the J end by 4 bases, with 7 bases between. CDR3 length: 12 amino acids. Germline V gene sequence: CDR1 SGHDT, CDR2 YYEEEE. CDR3 amino acids: CASSLGAYEQYF. CDR3 sequence (DNA): TGTGCCAGCAGCTTAGGTGCTTACGAGCAGTACTTC.

This clone was seen only a few times. The DNA for the CDR3 is TGCAGTGCTATCTGGGTGAATGAGCAGTTCTTC. Protein product: CSAIWVNEQFF. The genes are TRBV20-1 and TRBJ2-1; D gene unclear. The CDR3 runs 11 residues. Germline assignment: CDR1 DFQATT and CDR2 SNEGSKA (reference sequence). V was shortened by 4 bases and J by 7 bases, with 8 bases between the two germline ends.

The chain uses TRBV29-1 and TRBJ2-7; 8 nucleotides match TRBD2. V dropped 0 bases and J dropped 5; count of bases not matched to a gene: 12. This CDR3 is built from 16 residues. The germline CDR1 and CDR2 sequences are SQVTM and ANQGSEA. CDR3 protein: CSVEDPQGAGENEQYF. The DNA for the CDR3 is TGCAGCGTTGAAGACCCACAGGGAGCGGGGGAGAACGAGCAGTACTTC.

Here the CDR3 reads CASSPPPLGGAPRYNEQFF. The CDR3 DNA follows: TGTGCCAGCAGTCCCCCTCCCTTGGGCGGAGCACCCCGATACAATGAGCAGTTCTTC. The chain links TRBV27 to TRBJ2-1; no clear D. V was trimmed by 5 bases and J by 4 bases, leaving 27 bases between them. CDR3 size: 19 residues. The germline CDR1 and CDR2 sequences are MNHEY and SMNVEV (reference sequence).

This clone is labeled medium-sized. J is TRBJ1-5 and V is TRBV21-1. TRBV21-1 is noted as a pseudogene. CDR3 length equals 13 residues. In nucleotides, the CDR3 is TGTGCCAGCAGCAAAGACAGCAATCAGCCCCAGCATTTT. Its translation: CASSKDSNQPQHF.

This clone has only one observation. The chain links TRBV29-1 to TRBJ2-3; D is ambiguous. The germline V gene has CDR1 SQVTM and CDR2 ANQGSEA. The V end lost 4 bases, the J end lost 2 bases, and 10 bases lay between the germline ends. The CDR3 has 13 residues. CDR3 region: CSVGGPNTDTQYF. DNA of the CDR3: TGCAGCGTTGGTGGGCCAAACACAGATACGCAGTATTTT.

In the case of this clone: A read error may account for a junction end that differs from germline. The genes are TRBV7-7 and TRBJ2-7, with D perhaps being TRBD1 or TRBD2 (7 bases each). Germline CDR1 reads SSHAT; CDR2 reads FNYEAQ (reference sequence). CDR3 length: 17 amino acids. The CDR3 sequence is CASSFRRGGTASYEQYF. The DNA for the CDR3 is TGTGCTAGCAGCTTTAGGAGGGGGGGGACAGCTTCCTACGAGCAGTACTTC.

The V and J genes are TRBV6-1 and TRBJ2-7; maybe TRBD2 (5 bases). The germline gives CDR1 MNHNS, CDR2 SASEGT. Trimming removed 6 bases at V and 0 bases at J, with 9 bases between. The CDR3 spans 13 residues. In DNA, the CDR3 is TGTGCCAGCAGCGGGATCATCTCCTACGAGCAGTACTTC. This codes for CASSGIISYEQYF.

V is TRBV7-2 and J is TRBJ1-3; D call uncertain. V was cut by 5 bases and J by 0 bases, with 14 bases left in between. The germline gives CDR1 SGHTA, CDR2 FQGNSA. The CDR3 loop spans 16 amino acids. The CDR3 DNA reads TGTGCCAGCAGCCCTGGGCCCGAACCCTCTGGAAACACCATATATTTT. Protein sequence: CASSPGPEPSGNTIYF.

The sample holds a few counts of this clone. J is TRBJ1-5 and V is TRBV28, with D unresolved. Trimming removed 8 bases at V and 5 bases at J, with 10 bases between. Germline values: CDR1 MDHEN, CDR2 SYDVKM. This CDR3 is 12 amino acids long. CDR3 in amino acids: CASGVGDQPQHF. CDR3 nucleotide sequence: TGTGCCAGCGGTGTAGGTGATCAGCCCCAGCATTTT.

The chain has TRBV14 and TRBJ2-7; D possibly matches TRBD1 or TRBD2 (5 bases each). Germline CDR1 SGHDN, CDR2 FVKESK. The CDR3 has 15 residues. The V gene lost 0 bases and the J gene lost 0 bases, with 9 bases spanning the gap. The CDR3 here is CASSQEYGASYEQYF. The CDR3 DNA is TGTGCCAGCAGCCAAGAATACGGGGCCTCCTACGAGCAGTACTTC.

The genes are TRBV30 and TRBJ1-2, with 7 positions matching TRBD1. This CDR3 contains 12 residues. Germline V gene lookup returns CDR1 GTSNPN and CDR2 SVGIG (reference sequence). Germline trimming cut 5 bases from V and 8 bases from J; bases unmatched to any gene: 8. The CDR3 coding sequence is TGTGCCTGGGGGGACAGTCTCGTAGGCTACACCTTC. Its protein is CAWGDSLVGYTF.

This sequence joins TRBV2 and TRBJ2-7; 7 bases map to TRBD2. The V segment lost 5 bases and the J segment 6 bases; nucleotides outside the gene matches: 7. CDR1 and CDR2 (germline): SNHLY, FYNNEI. CDR3 length: 13 amino acids. The CDR3 sequence is CASSRREWGEQYF. For the CDR3, the DNA is TGTGCCAGCAGTCGGCGGGAGTGGGGCGAGCAGTACTTC.

The V and J genes are TRBV2 and TRBJ2-5; D unclear. CDR1 is SNHLY, CDR2 FYNNEI, per germline. This CDR3 spans 15 amino acids. The V gene lost 6 bases and the J gene lost 7 bases, with 21 bases spanning the gap. The CDR3 sequence is CASSVVRSSTMTQYF. CDR3 nucleotide sequence: TGTGCCAGCAGCGTAGTTCGGAGTTCCACGATGACCCAGTACTTC.

CDR3 in amino acids: CASSEGGRILYEQYF. Here the CDR3 DNA reads TGTGCCAGCAGTGAGGGCGGGAGGATACTCTACGAGCAGTACTTC. This rearrangement joins TRBV2 to TRBJ2-7; TRBD2 matches at 8 bases. After removal of 3 bases from V and 3 bases from J, the junction contained 7 bases not matched to a gene. The CDR3 is 15 amino acids. The germline CDR1 and CDR2 sequences are SNHLY and FYNNEI.

The rearrangement joins TRBV5-1 to TRBJ2-2; D ambiguous. The CDR3 is 14 amino acids. The V gene's germline CDR1 is SGHRS and CDR2 YFSETQ. Trimming removed 0 bases at V and 4 bases at J, with 7 bases between. The CDR3 bases are TGCGCCAGCAGCTTGGGTGGCCGCACCGGGGAGCTGTTTTTT. Its translation is CASSLGGRTGELFF.

The chain is built from TRBV5-1 and TRBJ2-1, with 7 bases lining up with TRBD2. V was pared by 4 bases and J by 1 base, with 8 bases of the junction left unmatched. The CDR3 is 16 residues long. Germline lookup yields CDR1 SGHRS and CDR2 YFSETQ. The CDR3 spells CASSRTGTNSYNEQFF. For the CDR3, the DNA is TGCGCCAGCAGCCGAACCGGGACTAATTCCTACAATGAGCAGTTCTTC.

This chain joins TRBV10-2 and TRBJ2-7, with D tentatively TRBD2 (5 bases). The ends were cut back, 3 bases at V and 3 bases at J, with 15 bases in the middle. This CDR3 spans 15 amino acids. The germline CDR1 and CDR2 sequences are WSHSY and SAAADI. This CDR3 reads CASSDGNAGLYEQYF. In DNA form, the CDR3 reads TGCGCCAGCAGTGACGGGAACGCCGGCCTCTACGAGCAGTACTTC.

This sequence joins TRBV4-3 and TRBJ2-1; TRBD2 aligns across 12 bases. Germline CDR1 reads LGHNA; CDR2 reads YSLEER. The CDR3 has 16 residues. V lost 2 bases and J lost 8; bases outside the gene matches: 7. The CDR3 DNA reads TGCGCCAGCAGCCAAACCGGGACTAGCGGGTCCGATGAGCAGTTCTTC. Its translation is CASSQTGTSGSDEQFF.

The chain links TRBV18 to TRBJ2-5; 9 nucleotides align to TRBD2. CDR3 length: 13 residues. Germline CDR1 reads KGHSH; CDR2 reads LQKENI. V gave up 3 bases and J gave up 5 bases; unmatched junction bases: 1. CDR3: CASSPLAGETQYF. The CDR3 nucleotides read TGTGCCAGCTCACCTCTAGCGGGGGAGACCCAGTACTTC.

In DNA form, the CDR3 reads TGTGCCAGCAGCCCCAGGGGGTTCGACGCCTCTTCCTACGAGCAGTACTTC. Its protein product is CASSPRGFDASSYEQYF. The chain has TRBV7-9 and TRBJ2-7, with 7 bases aligning to TRBD1. V trimming: 5 bases; J trimming: 1 base; junction bases outside the gene matches: 14. Germline CDR1 reads SEHNR; CDR2 reads FQNEAQ (reference sequence). This CDR3 region has 17 residues.